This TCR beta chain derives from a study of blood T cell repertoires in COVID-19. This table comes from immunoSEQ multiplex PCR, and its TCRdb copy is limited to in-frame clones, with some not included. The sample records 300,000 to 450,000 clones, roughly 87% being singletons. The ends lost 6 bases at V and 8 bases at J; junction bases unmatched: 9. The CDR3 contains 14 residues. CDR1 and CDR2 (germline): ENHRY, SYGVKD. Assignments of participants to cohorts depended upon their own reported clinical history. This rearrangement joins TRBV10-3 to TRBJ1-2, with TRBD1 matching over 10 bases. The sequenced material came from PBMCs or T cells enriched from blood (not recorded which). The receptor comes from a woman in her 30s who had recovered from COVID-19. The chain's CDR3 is CAISQDRGVSGYTF. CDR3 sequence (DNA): TGTGCCATCAGCCAGGACAGGGGGGTGTCCGGCTACACCTTC.